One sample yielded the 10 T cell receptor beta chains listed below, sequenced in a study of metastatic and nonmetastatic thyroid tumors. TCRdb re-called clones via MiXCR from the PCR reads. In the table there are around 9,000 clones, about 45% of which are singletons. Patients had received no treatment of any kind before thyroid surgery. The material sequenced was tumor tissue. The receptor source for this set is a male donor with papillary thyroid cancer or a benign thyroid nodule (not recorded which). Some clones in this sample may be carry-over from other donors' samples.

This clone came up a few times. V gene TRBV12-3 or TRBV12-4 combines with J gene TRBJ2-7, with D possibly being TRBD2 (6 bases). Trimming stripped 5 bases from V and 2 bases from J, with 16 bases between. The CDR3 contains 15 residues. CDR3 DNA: TGTGCCAGCAGTGATCGGGACTTTTCTACCTACGAGCAGTACTTC. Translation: CASSDRDFSTYEQYF.

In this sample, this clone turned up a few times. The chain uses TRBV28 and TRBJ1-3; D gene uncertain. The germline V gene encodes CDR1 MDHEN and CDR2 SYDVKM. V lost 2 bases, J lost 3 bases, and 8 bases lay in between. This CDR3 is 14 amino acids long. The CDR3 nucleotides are TGTGCCAGCAGTTTAATTCTACGTGGAAACACCATATATTTT. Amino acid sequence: CASSLILRGNTIYF.

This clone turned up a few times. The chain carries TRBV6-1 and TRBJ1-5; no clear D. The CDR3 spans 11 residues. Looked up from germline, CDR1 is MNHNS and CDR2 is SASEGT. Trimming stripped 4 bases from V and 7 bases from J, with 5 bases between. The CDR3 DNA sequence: TGTGCCAGCAGTGCAGACCAGCCCCAGCATTTT. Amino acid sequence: CASSADQPQHF.

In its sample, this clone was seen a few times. The DNA of the CDR3 is TGTGCCAGCAGTTATCGAGAGGCAGGGGGCTACGAGCAGTACTTC. Amino acids: CASSYREAGGYEQYF. V gene TRBV6-6 combines with J gene TRBJ2-7, with 7 bases lining up with TRBD1. CDR1 and CDR2 from the germline V gene are MNHNY and SVGAGI (reference sequence). CDR3 length equals 15 residues. V dropped 3 bases and J dropped 3; count of bases not matched to a gene: 8.

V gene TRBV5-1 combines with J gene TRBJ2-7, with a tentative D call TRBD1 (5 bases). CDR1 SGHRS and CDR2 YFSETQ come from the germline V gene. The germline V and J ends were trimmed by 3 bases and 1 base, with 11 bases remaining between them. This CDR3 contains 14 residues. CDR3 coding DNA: TGCGCCAGCAGCTCCGAGACAGCTTCCTACGAGCAGTACTTC. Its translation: CASSSETASYEQYF.

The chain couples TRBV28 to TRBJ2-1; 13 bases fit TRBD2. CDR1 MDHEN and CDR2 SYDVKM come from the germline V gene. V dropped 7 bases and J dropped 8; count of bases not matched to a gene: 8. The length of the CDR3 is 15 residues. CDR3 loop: CASTSGLAGTDEQFF. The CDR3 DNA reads TGTGCCAGCACCTCGGGACTAGCGGGGACTGATGAGCAGTTCTTC.

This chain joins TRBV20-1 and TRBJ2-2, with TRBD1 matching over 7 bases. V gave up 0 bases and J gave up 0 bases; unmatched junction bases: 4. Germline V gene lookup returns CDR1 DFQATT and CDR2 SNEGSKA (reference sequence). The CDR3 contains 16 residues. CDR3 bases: TGCAGTGCTAGAGATTACAGGGGCCCGAACACCGGGGAGCTGTTTTTT. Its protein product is CSARDYRGPNTGELFF.

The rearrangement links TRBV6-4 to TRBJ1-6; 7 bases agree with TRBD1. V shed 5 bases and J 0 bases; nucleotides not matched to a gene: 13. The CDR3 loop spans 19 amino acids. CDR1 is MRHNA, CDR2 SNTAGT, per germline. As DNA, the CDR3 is TGTGCCAGCAGTCGACGCGAGGACAGGAGAAGCTCCTATAATTCACCCCTCCACTTT. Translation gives CASSRREDRRSSYNSPLHF.

The CDR3 spells CASSFSGGADEQFF. In DNA form, the CDR3 reads TGTGCCAGCTCGTTTTCGGGGGGCGCCGATGAGCAGTTCTTC. The chain recombines TRBV9 with TRBJ2-1; D perhaps matches TRBD2 (7 bases). Looked up from germline, CDR1 is SGDLS and CDR2 is YYNGEE. There are 14 residues in the CDR3. V lost 7 bases, J lost 8 bases, and 19 bases lay in between.

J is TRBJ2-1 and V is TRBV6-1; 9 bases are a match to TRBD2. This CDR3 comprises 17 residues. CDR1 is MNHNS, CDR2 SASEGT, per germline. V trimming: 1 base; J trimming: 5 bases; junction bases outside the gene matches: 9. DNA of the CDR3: TGTGCCAGCAGTGAAGTGGGCTGGGGACTAGCAAACAATGAGCAGTTCTTC. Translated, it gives CASSEVGWGLANNEQFF.